The rows below give T cell receptor beta chains drawn from one sample of a study of vaccination and CD4 T cells after COVID-19. These TCRs are of unknown antigen specificity. TCRdb re-called the PCR reads with MiXCR, one entry per CDR3 protein. The data hold 20,000 to 25,000 distinct CDR3 sequences, with roughly 46% observed a single time. Here the sequenced sample was CD4+ T cells from blood, cultured in vitro, taken about 7 months after SARS-CoV-2 vaccination. All receptors derive from a human donor who had recovered from COVID-19. Both conserved end residues are part of each CDR3. Each record gives: J gene, V gene, clone size, D gene, CDR3 protein, CDR3 DNA. The D gene is left open where the match is weak. Not every row has a clone size; where given, it reads once, few, many or a size class.

j_call: TRBJ2-3; v_call: TRBV11-1; clone_size: once; d_call: .; cdr3_aa: CASSSRFRDGNTDTQYF; cdr3_nt: TGTGCCAGCAGCTCGAGATTCCGGGACGGCAACACAGATACGCAGTATTTT
j_call: TRBJ1-1; v_call: TRBV7-9; clone_size: .; d_call: .; cdr3_aa: CASSLAGFGTEAFF; cdr3_nt: TGTGCCAGCAGCTTAGCAGGGTTCGGAACTGAAGCTTTCTTT
j_call: TRBJ1-1; v_call: TRBV6-1; clone_size: .; d_call: .; cdr3_aa: CASSEFMLAEAFF; cdr3_nt: TGTGCCAGCAGTGAGTTCATGTTGGCTGAAGCTTTCTTT
j_call: TRBJ2-7; v_call: TRBV7-2; clone_size: few; d_call: TRBD2; cdr3_aa: CASSLRRGSSYEQYF; cdr3_nt: TGTGCCAGCAGCTTAAGGCGGGGGAGCTCCTACGAGCAGTACTTC
j_call: TRBJ2-1; v_call: TRBV5-1; clone_size: .; d_call: .; cdr3_aa: CASSLQYGFGEQFF; cdr3_nt: TGCGCCAGCAGCTTGCAATACGGTTTCGGTGAGCAGTTCTTC
j_call: TRBJ2-1; v_call: TRBV10-2; clone_size: few; d_call: TRBD2; cdr3_aa: CATRLAGGYNEQFF; cdr3_nt: TGCGCCACCCGACTAGCGGGAGGTTATAATGAGCAGTTCTTC
j_call: TRBJ2-5; v_call: TRBV20-1; clone_size: few; d_call: TRBD1; cdr3_aa: CSGGDRGRETQYF; cdr3_nt: TGCAGTGGTGGGGACAGGGGGCGGGAGACCCAGTACTTC
j_call: TRBJ2-5; v_call: TRBV6-1; clone_size: .; d_call: TRBD1; cdr3_aa: CASIATGEETQYF; cdr3_nt: TGTGCCAGCATTGCGACAGGGGAAGAGACCCAGTACTTC
j_call: TRBJ2-1; v_call: TRBV7-3; clone_size: few; d_call: TRBD1; cdr3_aa: CASSANRGSYNEQFF; cdr3_nt: TGTGCCAGCAGCGCTAACAGGGGATCCTACAATGAGCAGTTCTTC
j_call: TRBJ2-1; v_call: TRBV20-1; clone_size: .; d_call: .; cdr3_aa: CSARVPRPLYNEQFF; cdr3_nt: TGCAGTGCTAGAGTGCCTAGGCCCCTCTACAATGAGCAGTTCTTC
j_call: TRBJ2-7; v_call: TRBV19; clone_size: .; d_call: .; cdr3_aa: CASSPRGYEQYF; cdr3_nt: TGTGCCAGTAGCCCCAGGGGCTACGAGCAGTACTTC
j_call: TRBJ2-7; v_call: TRBV7-9; clone_size: medium-sized; d_call: .; cdr3_aa: CASSLEGESEQYF; cdr3_nt: TGTGCCAGCAGCTTAGAGGGAGAGAGCGAGCAGTACTTC
j_call: TRBJ1-5; v_call: TRBV15; clone_size: few; d_call: TRBD1; cdr3_aa: CATSRSPGTGDNQPQHF; cdr3_nt: TGTGCCACCAGCAGATCCCCGGGGACAGGGGACAATCAGCCCCAGCATTTT
j_call: TRBJ2-1; v_call: TRBV11-3; clone_size: .; d_call: TRBD2; cdr3_aa: CASSTTSAYNEQFF; cdr3_nt: TGTGCCAGCAGTACGACTAGCGCTTACAATGAGCAGTTCTTC
j_call: TRBJ2-1; v_call: TRBV7-3; clone_size: .; d_call: TRBD1; cdr3_aa: CASSLQGLNYNEQFF; cdr3_nt: TGTGCCAGCAGCCTACAGGGGCTAAATTACAATGAGCAGTTCTTC
j_call: TRBJ1-2; v_call: TRBV6-2/TRBV6-3; clone_size: few; d_call: TRBD1; cdr3_aa: CASRDRVNGYTF; cdr3_nt: TGTGCCAGCAGGGACAGGGTGAACGGCTACACCTTC
j_call: TRBJ2-5; v_call: TRBV6-1; clone_size: few; d_call: .; cdr3_aa: CASSERPPVETQYF; cdr3_nt: TGTGCCAGCAGTGAACGGCCACCGGTAGAGACCCAGTACTTC
j_call: TRBJ2-3; v_call: TRBV20-1; clone_size: .; d_call: .; cdr3_aa: CSASPVLGLPDTQYF; cdr3_nt: TGCAGTGCTAGCCCAGTTCTAGGGCTCCCGGATACGCAGTATTTT
j_call: TRBJ1-5; v_call: TRBV20-1; clone_size: few; d_call: .; cdr3_aa: CSARVGSANQPQHF; cdr3_nt: TGCAGTGCTAGAGTGGGGAGCGCGAATCAGCCCCAGCATTTT
j_call: TRBJ2-7; v_call: TRBV27; clone_size: few; d_call: .; cdr3_aa: CASSFQVAYEQYF; cdr3_nt: TGTGCCAGCAGTTTCCAGGTAGCCTACGAGCAGTACTTC
j_call: TRBJ2-3; v_call: TRBV24-1; clone_size: .; d_call: .; cdr3_aa: CATSDLQTDTQYF; cdr3_nt: TGTGCCACCAGTGATTTGCAGACAGATACGCAGTATTTT
j_call: TRBJ1-5; v_call: TRBV6-1; clone_size: few; d_call: .; cdr3_aa: CASSEGSIDNQPQHF; cdr3_nt: TGTGCCAGCAGTGAAGGGTCGATAGATAATCAGCCCCAGCATTTT